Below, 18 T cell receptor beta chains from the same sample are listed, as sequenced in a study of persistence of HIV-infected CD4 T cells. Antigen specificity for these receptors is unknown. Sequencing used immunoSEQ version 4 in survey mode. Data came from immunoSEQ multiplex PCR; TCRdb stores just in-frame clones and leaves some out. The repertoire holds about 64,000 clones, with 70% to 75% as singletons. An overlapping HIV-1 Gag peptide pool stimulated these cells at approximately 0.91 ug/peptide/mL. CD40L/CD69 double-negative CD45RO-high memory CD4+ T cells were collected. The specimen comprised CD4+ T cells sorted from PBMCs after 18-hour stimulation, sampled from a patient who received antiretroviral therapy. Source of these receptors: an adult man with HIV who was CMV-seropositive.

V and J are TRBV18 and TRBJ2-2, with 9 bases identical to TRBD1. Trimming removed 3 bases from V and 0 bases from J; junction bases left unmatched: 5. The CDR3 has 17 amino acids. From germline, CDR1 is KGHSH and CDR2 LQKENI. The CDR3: CASSPRGQGSNTGELFF. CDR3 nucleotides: TGTGCCAGCTCACCTCGGGGACAGGGATCGAACACCGGGGAGCTGTTTTTT.

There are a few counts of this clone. The CDR3 protein is CASSLDSGNEKLFF. The CDR3 DNA reads TGTGCCAGCAGCCTGGACAGCGGGAATGAAAAACTGTTTTTT. The rearrangement uses TRBV7-9 and TRBJ1-4, with D possibly TRBD1 on 6 matching bases. Trimming stripped 5 bases from V and 5 bases from J, with 12 bases between. Per germline, CDR1 SEHNR and CDR2 FQNEAQ (reference sequence). The CDR3 has 14 amino acids.

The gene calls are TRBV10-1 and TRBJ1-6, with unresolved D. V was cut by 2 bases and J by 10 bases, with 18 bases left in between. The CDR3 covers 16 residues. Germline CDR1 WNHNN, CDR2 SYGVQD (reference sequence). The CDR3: CASSEGAAFGESPLHF. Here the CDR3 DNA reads TGCGCCAGCAGTGAGGGTGCGGCCTTCGGGGAATCACCCCTCCACTTT.

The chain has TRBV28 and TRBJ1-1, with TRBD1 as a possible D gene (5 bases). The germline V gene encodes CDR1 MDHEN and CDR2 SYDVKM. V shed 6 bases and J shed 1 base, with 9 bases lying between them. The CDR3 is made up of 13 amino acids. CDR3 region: CASRLRENTEAFF. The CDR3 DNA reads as TGTGCCAGCAGGCTCAGGGAGAACACTGAAGCTTTCTTT.

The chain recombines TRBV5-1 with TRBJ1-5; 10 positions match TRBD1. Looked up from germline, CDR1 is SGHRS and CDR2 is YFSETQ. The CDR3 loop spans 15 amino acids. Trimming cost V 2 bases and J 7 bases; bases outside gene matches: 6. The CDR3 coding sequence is TGCGCCAGCAGCTTTCAAGGGACAGGGGACCAGCCCCAGCATTTT. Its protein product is CASSFQGTGDQPQHF.

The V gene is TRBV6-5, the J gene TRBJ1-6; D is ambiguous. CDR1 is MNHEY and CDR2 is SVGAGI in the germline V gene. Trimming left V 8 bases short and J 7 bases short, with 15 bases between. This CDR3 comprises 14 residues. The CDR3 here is CASLLLPPNSPLHF. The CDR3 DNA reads TGTGCCAGCCTACTCTTACCCCCAAATTCACCCCTCCACTTT.

The CDR3 here is CASTRTGTGNTIYF. The CDR3, as DNA: TGTGCCAGCACCAGGACAGGGACCGGAAACACCATATATTTT. The chain uses TRBV6-5 and TRBJ1-3; TRBD1 aligns across 8 bases. In germline, CDR1 is MNHEY, CDR2 SVGAGI. The CDR3 loop spans 14 amino acids. The junction had 6 bases not matched to a gene; V was cut back by 7 bases and J by 4 bases.

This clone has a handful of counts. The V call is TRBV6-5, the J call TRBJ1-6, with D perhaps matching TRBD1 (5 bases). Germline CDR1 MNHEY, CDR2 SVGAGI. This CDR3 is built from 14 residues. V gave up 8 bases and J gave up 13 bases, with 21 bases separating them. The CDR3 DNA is TGTGCCAGCTTCCCCCGGGACCGTAACGATCCCCTCCACTTT. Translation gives CASFPRDRNDPLHF.

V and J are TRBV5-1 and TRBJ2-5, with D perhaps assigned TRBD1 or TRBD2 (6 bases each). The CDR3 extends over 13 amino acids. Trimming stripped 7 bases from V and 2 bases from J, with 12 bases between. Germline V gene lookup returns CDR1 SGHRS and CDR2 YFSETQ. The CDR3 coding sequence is TGCGCCAGCCGGAGGGGGGCACAAGAGACCCAGTACTTC. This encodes CASRRGAQETQYF. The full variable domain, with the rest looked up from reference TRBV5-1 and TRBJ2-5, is KAGVTQTPRYLIKTRGQQVTLSCSPISGHRSVSWYQQTPGQGLQFLFEYFSETQRNKGNFPGRFSGRQFSNSRSEMNVSTLELGDSALYLCASRRGAQETQYFGPGTRLLVL.

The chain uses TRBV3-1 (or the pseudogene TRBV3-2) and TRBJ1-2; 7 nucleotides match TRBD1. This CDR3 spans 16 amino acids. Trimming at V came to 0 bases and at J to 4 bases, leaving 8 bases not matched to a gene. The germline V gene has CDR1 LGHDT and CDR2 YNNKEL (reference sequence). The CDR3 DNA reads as TGTGCCAGCAGCCAAGATCTGGGAGGGGGCTTCTATGGCTACACCTTC. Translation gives CASSQDLGGGFYGYTF.

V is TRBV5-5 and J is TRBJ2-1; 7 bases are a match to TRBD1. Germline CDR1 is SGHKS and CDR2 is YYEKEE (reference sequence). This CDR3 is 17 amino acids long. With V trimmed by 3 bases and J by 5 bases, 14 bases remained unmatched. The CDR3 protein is CASSSQPMGQTHNEQFF. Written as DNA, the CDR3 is TGTGCCAGCAGCTCGCAACCCATGGGACAGACGCACAATGAGCAGTTCTTC.

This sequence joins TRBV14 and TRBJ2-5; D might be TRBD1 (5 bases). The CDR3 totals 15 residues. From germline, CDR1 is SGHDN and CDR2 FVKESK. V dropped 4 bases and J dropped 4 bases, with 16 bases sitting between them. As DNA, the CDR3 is TGTGCCAGCAGCCCTACTTTGGCAGGGTTAGAGACCCAGTACTTC. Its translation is CASSPTLAGLETQYF. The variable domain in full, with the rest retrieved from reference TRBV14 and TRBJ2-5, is EAGVTQFPSHSVIEKGQTVTLRCDPISGHDNLYWYRRVMGKEIKFLLHFVKESKQDESGMPNNRFLAERTGGTYSTLKVQPAELEDSGVYFCASSPTLAGLETQYFGPGTRLLVL.

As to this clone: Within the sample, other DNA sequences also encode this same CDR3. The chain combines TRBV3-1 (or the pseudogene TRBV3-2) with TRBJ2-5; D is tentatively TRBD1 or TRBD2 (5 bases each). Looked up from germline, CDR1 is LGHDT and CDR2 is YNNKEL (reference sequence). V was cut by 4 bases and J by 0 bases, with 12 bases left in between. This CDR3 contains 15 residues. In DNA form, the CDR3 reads TGTGCCAGCAGCCTAAGTGAGGGGAACCAAGAGACCCAGTACTTC. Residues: CASSLSEGNQETQYF.

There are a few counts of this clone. CDR3 DNA sequence: TGTGCCAGTAAAGTGAGCTCCTATAATTCACCCCTCCACTTT. Its protein product is CASKVSSYNSPLHF. The chain has TRBV19 and TRBJ1-6, with unresolved D. The germline CDR1 and CDR2 sequences are LNHDA and SQIVND (reference sequence). V gave up 7 bases and J gave up 0 bases, with 7 bases separating them. The CDR3 contains 14 residues. The full variable domain, completed using reference TRBV19 and TRBJ1-6, is DGGITQSPKYLFRKEGQNVTLSCEQNLNHDAMYWYRQDPGQGLRLIYYSQIVNDFQKGDIAEGYSVSREKKESFPLTVTSAQKNPTAFYLCASKVSSYNSPLHFGNGTRLTVT.

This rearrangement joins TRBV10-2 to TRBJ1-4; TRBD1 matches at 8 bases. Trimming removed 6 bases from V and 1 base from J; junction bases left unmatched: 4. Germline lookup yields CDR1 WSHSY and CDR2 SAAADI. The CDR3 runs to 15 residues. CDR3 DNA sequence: TGCGCCAGCAGAGGACAGGGAGAAACTAATGAAAAACTGTTTTTT. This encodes CASRGQGETNEKLFF.

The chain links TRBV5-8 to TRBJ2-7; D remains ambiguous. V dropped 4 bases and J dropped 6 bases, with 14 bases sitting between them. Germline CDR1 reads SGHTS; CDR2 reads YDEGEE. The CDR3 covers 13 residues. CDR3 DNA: TGTGCCAGCAGCCTCCGGGCCATCGGCGAGCAGTACTTC. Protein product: CASSLRAIGEQYF.

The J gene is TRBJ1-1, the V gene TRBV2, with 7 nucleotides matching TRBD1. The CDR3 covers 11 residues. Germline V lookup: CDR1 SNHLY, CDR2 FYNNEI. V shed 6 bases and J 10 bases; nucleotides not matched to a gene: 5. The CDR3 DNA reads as TGTGCCAGCAGCTTCGACAGGGCAGCTTTCTTT. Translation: CASSFDRAAFF.

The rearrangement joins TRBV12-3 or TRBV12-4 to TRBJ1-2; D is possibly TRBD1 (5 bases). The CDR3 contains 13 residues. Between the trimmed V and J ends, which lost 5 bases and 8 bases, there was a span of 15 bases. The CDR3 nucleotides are TGTGCCAGCAGTAAGATGGAGGGACGCGGCTACACCTTC. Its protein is CASSKMEGRGYTF.